Detailed here is one T cell receptor (beta chain). Its target is unknown. The entry originates in a study of CD8+ T cells in alopecia areata. Overall study context: Severity in treated patients was scored by percentage of scalp area affected. General observations from the study: The study found higher clonality in lesional than normal scalp, especially in alopecia totalis/universalis.

Stated treatment: oral pan-JAK inhibitor, 5-10 mg twice daily. Samples from alopecia areata patients were lesional scalp punch biopsies and peripheral blood. The CDR3 runs to 16 residues. The V gene's germline CDR1 is MNHNY and CDR2 SVGAGI (reference sequence). V was trimmed by 0 bases and J by 4 bases, leaving 12 bases between them. After isolation, RNA underwent reverse transcription to generate cDNA as the sequencing template. TCRdb's table, derived via immunoSEQ multiplex PCR, lists solely in-frame clones and lacks some. In the table there are 200,000 to 250,000 clones, over 60% of which are singletons.

The clonotype originates from a human donor with alopecia areata. The sample here was CD4+ T cells sorted from blood, taken at week 4, from a patient treated with tofacitinib. V gene TRBV6-6 combines with J gene TRBJ2-2, with a possible D match to TRBD2 (6 bases). The CDR3 DNA sequence: TGTGCCAGCAGTTACTCTACTCGGGGGTCCACCGGGGAGCTGTTTTTT. Its protein is CASSYSTRGSTGELFF.